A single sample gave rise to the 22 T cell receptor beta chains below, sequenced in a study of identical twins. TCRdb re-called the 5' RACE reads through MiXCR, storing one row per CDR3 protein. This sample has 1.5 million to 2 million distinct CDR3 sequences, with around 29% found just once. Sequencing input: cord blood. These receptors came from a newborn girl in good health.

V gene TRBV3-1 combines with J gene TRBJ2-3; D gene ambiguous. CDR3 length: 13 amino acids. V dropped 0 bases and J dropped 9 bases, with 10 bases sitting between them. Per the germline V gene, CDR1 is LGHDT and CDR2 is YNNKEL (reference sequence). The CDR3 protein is CASSQDGRNTQYF. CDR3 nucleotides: TGTGCCAGCAGCCAAGATGGCCGGAACACGCAGTATTTT.

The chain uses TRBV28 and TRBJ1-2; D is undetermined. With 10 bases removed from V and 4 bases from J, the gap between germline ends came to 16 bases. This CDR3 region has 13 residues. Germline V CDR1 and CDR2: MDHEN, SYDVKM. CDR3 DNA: TGTGCCACCCTCAATGGGAGAAGCTATGGCTACACCTTC. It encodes CATLNGRSYGYTF.

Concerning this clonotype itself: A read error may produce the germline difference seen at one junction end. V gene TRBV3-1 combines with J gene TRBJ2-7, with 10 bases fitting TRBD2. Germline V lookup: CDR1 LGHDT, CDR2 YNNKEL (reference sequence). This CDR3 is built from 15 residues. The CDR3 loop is CTSSHGLAVSYEQYF. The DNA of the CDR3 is TGTACCAGCAGCCACGGACTAGCGGTATCCTACGAGCAGTACTTC.

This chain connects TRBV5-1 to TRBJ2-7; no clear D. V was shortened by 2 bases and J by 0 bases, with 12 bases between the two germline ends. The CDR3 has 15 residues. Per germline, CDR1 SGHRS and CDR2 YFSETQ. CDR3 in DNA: TGCGCCAGCAGCTTTACGGCAGGACCCTCCTACGAGCAGTACTTC. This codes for CASSFTAGPSYEQYF.

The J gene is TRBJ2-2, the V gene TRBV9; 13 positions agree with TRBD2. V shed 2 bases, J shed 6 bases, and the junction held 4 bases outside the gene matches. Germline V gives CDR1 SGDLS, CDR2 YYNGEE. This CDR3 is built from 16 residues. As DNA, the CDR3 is TGTGCCAGCAGCGTGACTAGCGGGAGGCCCCCCGGGGAGCTGTTTTTT. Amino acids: CASSVTSGRPPGELFF.

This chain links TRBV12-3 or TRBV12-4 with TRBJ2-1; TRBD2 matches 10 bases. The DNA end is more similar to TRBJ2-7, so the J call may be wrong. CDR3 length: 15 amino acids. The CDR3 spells CASTSLAGAGDEQYF. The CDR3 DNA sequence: TGTGCCAGCACATCCCTAGCGGGGGCGGGGGATGAGCAGTACTTC.

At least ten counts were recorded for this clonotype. The CDR3 coding sequence is TGCGCCAGCAGCCAAGGACAGGGGAACACTGAAGCTTTCTTT. Translating gives CASSQGQGNTEAFF. This sequence joins TRBV4-1 and TRBJ1-1; 7 nucleotides match TRBD1. J was trimmed by 1 base and V by 1 base; bases with no gene match: 0. CDR1 is MGHRA and CDR2 is YSYEKL in the germline V gene. The CDR3 length is 14 residues.

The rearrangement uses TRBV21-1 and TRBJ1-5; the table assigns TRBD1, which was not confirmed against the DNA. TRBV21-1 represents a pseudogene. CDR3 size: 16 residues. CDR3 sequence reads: CASSNWAGEYNQPQHF. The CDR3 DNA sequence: TGTGCCAGCAGCAATTGGGCAGGGGAGTACAATCAGCCCCAGCATTTT.

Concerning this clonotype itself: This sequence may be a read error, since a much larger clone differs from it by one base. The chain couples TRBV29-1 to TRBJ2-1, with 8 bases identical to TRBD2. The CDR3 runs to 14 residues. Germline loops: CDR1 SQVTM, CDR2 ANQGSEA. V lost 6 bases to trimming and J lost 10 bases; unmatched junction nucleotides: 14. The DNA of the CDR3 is TGCAGCGTGTCCCCACTAGCGGCCTCCTACGAGCAGTTCTTC. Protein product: CSVSPLAASYEQFF.

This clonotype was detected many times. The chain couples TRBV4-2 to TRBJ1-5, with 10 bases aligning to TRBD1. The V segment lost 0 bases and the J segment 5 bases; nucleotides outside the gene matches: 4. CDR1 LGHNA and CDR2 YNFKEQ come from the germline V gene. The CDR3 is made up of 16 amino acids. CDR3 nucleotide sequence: TGTGCCAGCAGCCAAGATCCGGGGACAGGGGATCAGCCCCAGCATTTT. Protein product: CASSQDPGTGDQPQHF.

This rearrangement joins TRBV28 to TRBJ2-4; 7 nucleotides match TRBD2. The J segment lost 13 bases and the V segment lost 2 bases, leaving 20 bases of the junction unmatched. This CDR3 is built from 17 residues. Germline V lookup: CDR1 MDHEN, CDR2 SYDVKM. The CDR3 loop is CASSLMWGGPSYNEQYF. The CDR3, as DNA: TGTGCCAGCAGTTTAATGTGGGGAGGGCCCTCCTACAATGAGCAGTACTTC.

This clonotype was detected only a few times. The CDR3 protein is CASSSWTRDTQYF. CDR3 sequence (DNA): TGTGCCAGCAGCTCGTGGACTCGAGATACGCAGTATTTT. The genes are TRBV7-6 and TRBJ2-3, with a tentative D call TRBD2 (5 bases). Per the germline V gene, CDR1 is SGHVS and CDR2 is FNYEAQ. The V gene lost 4 bases and the J gene lost 5 bases, with 10 bases spanning the gap. This CDR3 region has 13 residues.

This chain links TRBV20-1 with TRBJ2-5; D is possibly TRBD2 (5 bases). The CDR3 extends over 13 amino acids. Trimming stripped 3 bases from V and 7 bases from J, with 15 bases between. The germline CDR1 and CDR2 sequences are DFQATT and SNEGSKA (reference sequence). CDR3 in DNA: TGCAGTGCTAGGGGCACCGACCGGGGGACCCAGTACTTC. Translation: CSARGTDRGTQYF.

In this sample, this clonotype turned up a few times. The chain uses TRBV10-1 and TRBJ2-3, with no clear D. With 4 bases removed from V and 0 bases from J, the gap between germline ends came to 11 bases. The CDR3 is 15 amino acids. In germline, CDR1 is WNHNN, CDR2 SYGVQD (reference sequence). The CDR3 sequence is CASSVGQLSTDTQYF. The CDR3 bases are TGCGCCAGCAGTGTTGGTCAGCTTAGCACAGATACGCAGTATTTT.

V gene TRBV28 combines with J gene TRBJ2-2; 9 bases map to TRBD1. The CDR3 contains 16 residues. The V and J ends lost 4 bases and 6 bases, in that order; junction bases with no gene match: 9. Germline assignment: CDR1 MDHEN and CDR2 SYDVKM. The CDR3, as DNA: TGTGCCAGCAGTTGGTCTTACAGGGGGCCGTCCGGGGAGCTGTTTTTT. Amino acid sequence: CASSWSYRGPSGELFF.

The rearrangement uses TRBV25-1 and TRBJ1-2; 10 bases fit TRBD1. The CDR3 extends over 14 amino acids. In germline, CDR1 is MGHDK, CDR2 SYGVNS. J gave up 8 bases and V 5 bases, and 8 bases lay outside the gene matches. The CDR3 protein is CASSTGQGDKGYTF. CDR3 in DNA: TGTGCCAGCAGTACTGGACAGGGGGATAAAGGCTACACCTTC.

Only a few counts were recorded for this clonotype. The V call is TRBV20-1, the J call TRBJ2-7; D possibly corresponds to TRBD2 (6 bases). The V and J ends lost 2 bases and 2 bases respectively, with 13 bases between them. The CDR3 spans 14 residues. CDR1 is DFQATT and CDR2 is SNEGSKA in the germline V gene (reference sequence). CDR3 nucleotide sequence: TGCAGTGCTAGACGGGGGATAGGGACCTACGAGCAGTACTTC. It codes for CSARRGIGTYEQYF.

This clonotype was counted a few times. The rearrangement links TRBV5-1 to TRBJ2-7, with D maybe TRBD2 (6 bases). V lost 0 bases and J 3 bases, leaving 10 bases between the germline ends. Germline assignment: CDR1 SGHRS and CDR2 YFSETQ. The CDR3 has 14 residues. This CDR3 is CASSLASDLYEQYF. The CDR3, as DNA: TGCGCCAGCAGCTTGGCTAGCGATCTCTACGAGCAGTACTTC.

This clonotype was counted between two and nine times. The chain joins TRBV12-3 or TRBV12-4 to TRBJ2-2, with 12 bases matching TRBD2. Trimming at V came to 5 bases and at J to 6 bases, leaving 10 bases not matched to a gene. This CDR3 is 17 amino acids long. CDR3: CASSTRLAGVLPGELFF. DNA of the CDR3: TGTGCCAGCAGTACTAGACTAGCGGGAGTTTTACCCGGGGAGCTGTTTTTT.

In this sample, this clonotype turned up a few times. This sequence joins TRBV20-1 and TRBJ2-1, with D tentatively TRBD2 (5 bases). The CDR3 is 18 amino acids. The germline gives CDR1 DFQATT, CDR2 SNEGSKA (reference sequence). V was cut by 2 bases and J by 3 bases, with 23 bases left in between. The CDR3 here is CSARTLDVPASRYNEQFF. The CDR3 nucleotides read TGCAGTGCTAGAACACTAGATGTTCCTGCTAGCCGCTACAATGAGCAGTTCTTC.

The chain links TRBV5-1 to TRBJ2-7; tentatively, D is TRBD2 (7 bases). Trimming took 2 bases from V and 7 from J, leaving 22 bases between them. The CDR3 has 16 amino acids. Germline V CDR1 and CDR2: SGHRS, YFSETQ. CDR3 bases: TGCGCCAGCAGCTTAGGGGGACTACCTGGGCTCAATGAGCAGTACTTC. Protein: CASSLGGLPGLNEQYF.

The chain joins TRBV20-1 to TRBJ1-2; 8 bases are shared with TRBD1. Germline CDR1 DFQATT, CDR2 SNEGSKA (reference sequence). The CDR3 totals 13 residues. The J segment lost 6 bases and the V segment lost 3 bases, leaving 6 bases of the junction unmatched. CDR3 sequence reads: CSARRQGFNGYTF. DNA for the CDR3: TGCAGTGCTAGGAGACAGGGGTTTAATGGCTACACCTTC.